The entry that follows covers one TCR beta chain sequence. The antigen is not known. This is likely a read error, given that the CDR3 carries no conserved phenylalanine or tryptophan at its end. The sample is drawn from a study of tumor-infiltrating lymphocytes in primary liver carcinoma. Findings and caveats of the study: Only about 7.5-25% of top clones occurred in every one of the five tumor regions.

Co-extraction of RNA and DNA was performed on about 18-30 mg of unsorted bulk tissue. Tumors were each sampled at five separate regions. Total RNA amounting to 450 to 500 ng was the source from which TCR beta cDNA was made with a constant-region primer. TCR beta libraries came from three nested multiplex PCR rounds using slightly modified ARM-PCR. Investigators reported that the first two PCR rounds, at around 10 cycles each, used TRBV1-TRBV30 forward primers with a C-beta reverse primer. TCRdb reprocessed the multiplex PCR reads with MiXCR, giving one entry per CDR3 protein. The sample has 70,000 to 85,000 distinct CDR3 sequences, about 64% seen once. The germline gives CDR1 SGHVS, CDR2 FQNEAQ. The ends were cut back, 2 bases at V and 4 bases at J, with 14 bases in the middle. The CDR3 loop spans 15 amino acids.

The sequence came from a woman aged 60-70 years with primary liver carcinoma and hepatitis B virus infection. Material for sequencing was liver tumor tissue from sampling region 4. Documented subset: tumor region T4, right-lateral pole. V is TRBV7-8 and J is TRBJ2-5; the D gene could be TRBD1 or TRBD2 (5 bases each). CDR3 loop: CASSLPSRGAETQYL. CDR3 DNA sequence: TGTGCCAGCAGCTTACCCTCTCGAGGGGCAGAGACCCAGTACCTT.